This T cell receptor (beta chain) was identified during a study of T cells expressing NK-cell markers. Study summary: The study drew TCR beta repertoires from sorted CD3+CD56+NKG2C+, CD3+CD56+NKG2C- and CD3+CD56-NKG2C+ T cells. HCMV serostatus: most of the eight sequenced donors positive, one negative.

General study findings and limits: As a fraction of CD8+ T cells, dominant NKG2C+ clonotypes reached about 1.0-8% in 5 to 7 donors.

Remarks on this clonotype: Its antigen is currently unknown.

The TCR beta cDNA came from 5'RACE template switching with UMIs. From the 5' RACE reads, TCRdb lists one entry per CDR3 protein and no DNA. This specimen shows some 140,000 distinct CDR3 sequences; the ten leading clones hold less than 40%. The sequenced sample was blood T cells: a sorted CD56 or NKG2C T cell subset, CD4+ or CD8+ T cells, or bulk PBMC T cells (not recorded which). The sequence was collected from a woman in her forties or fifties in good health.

CDR3 in amino acids: CASSPGSGGTQYF. The J gene is TRBJ2-5, the V gene TRBV7-9; the TRBD1 assignment by TCRdb is unverifiable without DNA. The CDR3 totals 13 residues. Per germline, CDR1 SEHNR and CDR2 FQNEAQ (reference sequence).